The 26 T cell receptor beta chains presented below share a single source sample, sequenced in a study of a mutant IDH1 vaccine in newly diagnosed glioma. The protocol was immunoSEQ multiplex PCR, while the TCRdb copy is restricted to in-frame clones and leaves out a portion. This sample yields over 80,000 clones, of which roughly 90% are seen a single time; under 0.65% belongs to the top ten. Time point of the sample: baseline, week 1 (first vaccination visit). Treatment described: pre-vaccination baseline after standard-of-care therapy. Sequenced material: PBMCs, taken from a glioma patient treated with radiotherapy, temozolomide or both. These TCRs come from a woman aged 50 to 60 with glioma.

The chain recombines TRBV7-9 with TRBJ2-1, with 12 bases lining up with TRBD1. The CDR3 runs 15 residues. Germline assignment: CDR1 SEHNR and CDR2 FQNEAQ (reference sequence). V trimming: 5 bases; J trimming: 8 bases; junction bases outside the gene matches: 7. CDR3 sequence reads: CASSHRDRGLHEQFF. Here the CDR3 DNA reads TGTGCCAGCAGCCACCGGGACAGGGGGCTCCATGAGCAGTTCTTC.

This rearrangement joins TRBV10-1 to TRBJ2-7; possible D gene TRBD1, 5 bases. V was shortened by 2 bases and J by 0 bases, with 8 bases between the two germline ends. Germline V gene data show CDR1 as WNHNN and CDR2 as SYGVQD (reference sequence). The CDR3 consists of 14 residues. In nucleotides, the CDR3 is TGCGCCAGCAGTGAGAGACAGAACTCCTACGAGCAGTACTTC. Translation: CASSERQNSYEQYF.

The chain has TRBV25-1 and TRBJ2-2, with D possibly being TRBD1 (6 bases). CDR3 length: 15 amino acids. V lost 5 bases to trimming and J lost 1 base, with 11 bases between them. Germline CDR1 is MGHDK and CDR2 is SYGVNS. CDR3: CASSTWGQNTGELFF. For the CDR3, the DNA is TGTGCCAGCAGTACGTGGGGGCAGAACACCGGGGAGCTGTTTTTT.

The chain is built from TRBV30 and TRBJ1-1; tentative D call: TRBD1 (5 bases). CDR1 GTSNPN and CDR2 SVGIG come from the germline V gene (reference sequence). CDR3 length: 13 amino acids. V lost 5 bases and J 1 base, leaving 11 bases between the germline ends. The CDR3 nucleotides read TGTGCCTGGGGCTACGGACAGAACACTGAAGCTTTCTTT. This gives the protein CAWGYGQNTEAFF.

V usage is TRBV4-1 and J usage is TRBJ2-3; D remains unclear. Germline assignment: CDR1 MGHRA and CDR2 YSYEKL. The CDR3 is made up of 15 amino acids. Trimming shortened V by 2 bases and J by 0 bases, and 9 bases separated the two germline ends. For the CDR3, the DNA is TGCGCCAGCAGCCAACTAGGGCTAAGCACAGATACGCAGTATTTT. Protein sequence: CASSQLGLSTDTQYF.

This clone was seen just once. Germline is not matched at one junction end, which may reflect a read error. The chain is built from TRBV2 and TRBJ2-3, with TRBD2 matching 12 bases. In germline, CDR1 is SNHLY, CDR2 FYNNEI. The CDR3 extends over 15 amino acids. CDR3 nucleotide sequence: TGTGTCAGCAGCGAGACTAGCGGGAGTTCAGATACGCAGTATTTT. It translates to CVSSETSGSSDTQYF.

This rearrangement joins TRBV10-2 to TRBJ1-3; 9 positions agree with TRBD1. The CDR3 has 16 amino acids. The V segment lost 4 bases and the J segment 4 bases; nucleotides outside the gene matches: 8. Germline V gene lookup returns CDR1 WSHSY and CDR2 SAAADI. This chain's CDR3 is CASSAPGQGRGNTIYF. The CDR3 region has the DNA TGCGCCAGCAGTGCTCCAGGACAGGGGAGAGGAAACACCATATATTTT.

The chain links TRBV30 to TRBJ2-7; TRBD2 might be the D (5 bases). The CDR3 length is 14 residues. V gave up 2 bases and J gave up 0 bases, with 11 bases separating them. The germline gives CDR1 GTSNPN, CDR2 SVGIG (reference sequence). The CDR3 sequence: CAWSRIAFSYEQYF. CDR3 bases: TGTGCCTGGAGTCGGATAGCGTTCTCCTACGAGCAGTACTTC.

The chain combines TRBV28 with TRBJ1-1, with a tentative D call TRBD1 (5 bases). V lost 5 bases, J lost 2 bases, and 15 bases lay in between. The CDR3 is 15 residues long. Germline assignment: CDR1 MDHEN and CDR2 SYDVKM. In DNA form, the CDR3 reads TGTGCCAGCAGTCTGCCTCGACAGAGAAACACTGAAGCTTTCTTT. Its protein is CASSLPRQRNTEAFF.

The rearrangement links TRBV15 to TRBJ2-1; 13 bases align to TRBD2. Germline loops: CDR1 LNHNV, CDR2 YYDKDF (reference sequence). J lost 5 bases, V lost 4 bases, and 2 bases had no gene match. The CDR3 is 15 residues long. The CDR3 DNA follows: TGTGCCACCAGCACCGGGACTAGCGGGAACAATGAGCAGTTCTTC. This gives the protein CATSTGTSGNNEQFF.

The gene calls are TRBV5-1 and TRBJ1-1, with D possibly matching TRBD1 (5 bases). The length of the CDR3 is 14 residues. The germline V and J ends were trimmed by 4 bases and 1 base, with 11 bases remaining between them. CDR1 and CDR2 from the germline V gene are SGHRS and YFSETQ. For the CDR3, the DNA is TGCGCCAGCAGCAGCGCCACAGGGAACACTGAAGCTTTCTTT. This codes for CASSSATGNTEAFF.

The chain recombines TRBV18 with TRBJ2-7; no clear D. CDR3 size: 13 residues. Trimming cost V 4 bases and J 4 bases, with 11 bases left between them. Germline assignment: CDR1 KGHSH and CDR2 LQKENI. The CDR3 coding sequence is TGTGCCAGCTCACAGGGAATAGAGTACGAGCAGTACTTC. It yields the protein CASSQGIEYEQYF.

The chain carries TRBV14 and TRBJ2-7, with 7 positions matching TRBD2. In germline, CDR1 is SGHDN, CDR2 FVKESK. Trimming cost V 4 bases and J 3 bases; bases outside gene matches: 9. There are 15 residues in the CDR3. Here the CDR3 reads CASSPEWEGYYEQYF. In nucleotides, the CDR3 is TGTGCCAGCAGCCCAGAGTGGGAGGGATACTACGAGCAGTACTTC.

The chain joins TRBV28 to TRBJ1-1; 7 bases are shared with TRBD1. The V gene end was trimmed by 4 bases and the J gene end by 4 bases; junction bases not matched to a gene: 3. CDR3 length equals 13 residues. From germline, CDR1 is MDHEN and CDR2 SYDVKM. The CDR3 spells CASSSRDSTEAFF. The CDR3 DNA reads TGTGCCAGCAGTTCCCGGGACAGCACTGAAGCTTTCTTT.

V usage is TRBV6-1 and J usage is TRBJ2-1; 7 bases align to TRBD1. The CDR3 runs 12 residues. Germline values: CDR1 MNHNS, CDR2 SASEGT. Trimming removed 6 bases from V and 7 bases from J; junction bases left unmatched: 3. CDR3 DNA sequence: TGTGCCAGCAGGCGACAGGGAAATGAGCAGTTCTTC. It encodes CASRRQGNEQFF.

The rearrangement uses TRBV7-2 and TRBJ1-6; D ambiguous. Between the trimmed V and J ends, which lost 2 bases and 8 bases, there was a span of 7 bases. This CDR3 is 13 amino acids long. CDR1 is SGHTA, CDR2 FQGNSA, per germline. CDR3 amino acids: CASSLSGYSPLHF. For the CDR3, the DNA is TGTGCCAGCAGCTTAAGTGGGTATTCACCCCTCCACTTT.

The rearrangement uses TRBV6-4 and TRBJ2-1; weak D call: TRBD2 (5 bases). Looked up from germline, CDR1 is MRHNA and CDR2 is SNTAGT. The CDR3 is made up of 15 amino acids. Trimming shortened V by 5 bases and J by 2 bases, and 13 bases separated the two germline ends. This CDR3 is CASSQDGDAYNEQFF. For the CDR3, the DNA is TGTGCCAGCAGTCAGGACGGGGATGCCTACAATGAGCAGTTCTTC.

J is TRBJ2-7 and V is TRBV5-1; D not resolved. Trimming took 2 bases from V and 6 from J, leaving 9 bases between them. Germline V gives CDR1 SGHRS, CDR2 YFSETQ. This CDR3 contains 12 residues. The CDR3 nucleotides read TGCGCCAGCAGCTTAGAGATCGGCGAGCAGTACTTC. As protein: CASSLEIGEQYF. Variable domain in full (rest from reference TRBV5-1 and TRBJ2-7): KAGVTQTPRYLIKTRGQQVTLSCSPISGHRSVSWYQQTPGQGLQFLFEYFSETQRNKGNFPGRFSGRQFSNSRSEMNVSTLELGDSALYLCASSLEIGEQYFGPGTRLTVT.

This chain links TRBV9 with TRBJ2-1; no clear D gene. The germline gives CDR1 SGDLS, CDR2 YYNGEE. The V end lost 0 bases, the J end lost 0 bases, and 10 bases lay between the germline ends. This CDR3 comprises 16 residues. The CDR3 DNA reads TGTGCCAGCAGCGTAGGAAGCGACCCCTCCTACAATGAGCAGTTCTTC. This sequence encodes CASSVGSDPSYNEQFF.

This chain connects TRBV7-3 to TRBJ2-3, with 11 nucleotides matching TRBD2. Trimming cost V 3 bases and J 6 bases; bases outside gene matches: 5. The length of the CDR3 is 15 residues. Germline CDR1 is SGHTA and CDR2 is FQGTGA. The CDR3 coding sequence is TGTGCCAGCAGCTTCGGGACTAGCGGAGGGGATACGCAGTATTTT. This codes for CASSFGTSGGDTQYF.

The rearrangement links TRBV11-2 to TRBJ2-1; D may be TRBD1 (5 bases). The CDR3 has 15 amino acids. CDR1 and CDR2 from the germline V gene are SGHAT and FQNNGV. V lost 7 bases, J lost 6 bases, and 19 bases lay in between. CDR3 coding DNA: TGTGCCAGCACCTTCGGGCAGGGTGTTCTCAATGAGCAGTTCTTC. Protein sequence: CASTFGQGVLNEQFF.

The chain couples TRBV2 to TRBJ1-1, with D perhaps matching TRBD1 (6 bases). V was clipped by 6 bases and J by 4 bases, with 18 bases between them. The CDR3 length is 15 residues. From germline, CDR1 is SNHLY and CDR2 FYNNEI. The CDR3 DNA reads TGTGCCAGCAGCGCAACAGGGTATGTGGGCACTGAAGCTTTCTTT. It specifies CASSATGYVGTEAFF.

The gene calls are TRBV19 and TRBJ2-7; 7 bases line up with TRBD1. The ends lost 3 bases at V and 5 bases at J; junction bases unmatched: 10. Germline V CDR1 and CDR2: LNHDA, SQIVND (reference sequence). This CDR3 spans 15 amino acids. The CDR3 DNA follows: TGTGCCAGTAGTATTACCCCGACAGGGCGGCACGAGCAGTACTTC. Its translation: CASSITPTGRHEQYF.

The chain employs TRBV14 and TRBJ2-7; no definite D call. Germline CDR1 reads SGHDN; CDR2 reads FVKESK. This CDR3 has 14 residues. V lost 2 bases, J lost 1 base, and 9 bases lay in between. CDR3 DNA sequence: TGTGCCAGCAGCCAAACCTGGGCTTCCTACGAGCAGTACTTC. Protein product: CASSQTWASYEQYF.

The chain employs TRBV30 and TRBJ1-6; no definite D call. The CDR3 contains 15 residues. With 3 bases removed from V and 2 bases from J, the gap between germline ends came to 11 bases. From germline, CDR1 is GTSNPN and CDR2 SVGIG (reference sequence). CDR3 amino acids: CAWSHDETYNSPLHF. The CDR3 nucleotides are TGTGCCTGGAGCCACGACGAAACCTATAATTCACCCCTCCACTTT.

This clone was counted once. In nucleotides, the CDR3 is TGTGCCAGCAATTACGGACCACCTAGCAATCAGCCCCAGCATTTT. Residues: CASNYGPPSNQPQHF. The chain combines TRBV27 with TRBJ1-5; D call uncertain. V was pared by 7 bases and J by 0 bases, with 13 bases between. The CDR3 spans 15 residues. CDR1 and CDR2 from the germline V gene are MNHEY and SMNVEV (reference sequence).